This TCR beta chain comes out of a study of cytomegalovirus exposure and HLA in healthy donors. V was pared by 4 bases and J by 8 bases, with 12 bases of the junction left unmatched. The germline CDR1 and CDR2 sequences are SGHRS and YFSETQ. The CDR3 loop spans 17 amino acids. Use of 60 Vbeta and 13 Jbeta primers characterized the PCR. The data were produced by immunoSEQ multiplex PCR, yet TCRdb's version contains in-frame clones alone and is incomplete. Among about 150,000 clones listed, about four fifths were seen once. The rearrangement joins TRBV5-1 to TRBJ2-3; TRBD2 matches at 14 bases. The source material was PBMCs. This sequence originates from a man over 45 in good health and CMV-seropositive. CDR3 protein: CASSHYGTSGSWATQYF. Here the CDR3 DNA reads TGCGCCAGCAGCCATTACGGGACTAGCGGGAGCTGGGCTACGCAGTATTTT. Combining the CDR3 with reference TRBV5-1 and TRBJ2-3 gives the whole variable domain KAGVTQTPRYLIKTRGQQVTLSCSPISGHRSVSWYQQTPGQGLQFLFEYFSETQRNKGNFPGRFSGRQFSNSRSEMNVSTLELGDSALYLCASSHYGTSGSWATQYFGPGTRLTVL.